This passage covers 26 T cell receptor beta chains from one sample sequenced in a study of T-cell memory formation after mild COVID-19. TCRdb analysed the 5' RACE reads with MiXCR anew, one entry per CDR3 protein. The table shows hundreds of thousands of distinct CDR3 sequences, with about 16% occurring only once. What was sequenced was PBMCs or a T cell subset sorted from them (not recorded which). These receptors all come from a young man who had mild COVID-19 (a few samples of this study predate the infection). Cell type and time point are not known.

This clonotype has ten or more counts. CDR3 DNA sequence: TGTGCCACCGCCCACTCCTACGAGCAGTACTTC. The encoded protein is CATAHSYEQYF. This sequence joins TRBV7-9 and TRBJ2-7; D unclear. The CDR3 covers 11 residues. Germline CDR1 SEHNR, CDR2 FQNEAQ (reference sequence). V was clipped by 10 bases and J by 0 bases, with 7 bases between them.

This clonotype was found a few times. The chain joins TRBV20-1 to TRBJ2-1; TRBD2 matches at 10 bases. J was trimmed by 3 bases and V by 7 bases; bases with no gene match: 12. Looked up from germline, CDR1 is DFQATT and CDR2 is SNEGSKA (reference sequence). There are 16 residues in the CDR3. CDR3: CSGRGFSGGFYNEQFF. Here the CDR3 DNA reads TGCAGTGGTCGCGGGTTTAGCGGGGGGTTCTACAATGAGCAGTTCTTC.

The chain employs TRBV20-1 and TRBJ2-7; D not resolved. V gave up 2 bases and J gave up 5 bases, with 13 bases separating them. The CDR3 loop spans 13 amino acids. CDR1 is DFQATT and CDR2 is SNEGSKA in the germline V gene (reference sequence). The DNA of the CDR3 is TGCAGTGCTAGAAATCTGCAAGAGAACGAGCAGTACGTC. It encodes CSARNLQENEQYV.

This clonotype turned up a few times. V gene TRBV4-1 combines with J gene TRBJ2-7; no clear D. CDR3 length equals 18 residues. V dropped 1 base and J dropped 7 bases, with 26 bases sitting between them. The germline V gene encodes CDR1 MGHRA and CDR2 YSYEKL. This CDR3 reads CASSQAMDPGPPKWEQYF. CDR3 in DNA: TGCGCCAGCAGCCAAGCCATGGATCCCGGGCCCCCGAAATGGGAGCAGTACTTC.

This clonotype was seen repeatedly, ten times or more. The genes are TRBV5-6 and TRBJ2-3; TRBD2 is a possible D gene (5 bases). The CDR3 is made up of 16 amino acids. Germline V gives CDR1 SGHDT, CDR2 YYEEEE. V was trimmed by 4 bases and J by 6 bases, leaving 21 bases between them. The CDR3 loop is CASSNERRVNGDTQYF. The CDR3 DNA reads TGTGCCAGCAGCAACGAGCGGCGGGTGAACGGGGATACGCAGTATTTT.

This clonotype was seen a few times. In nucleotides, the CDR3 is TGTGCCAGCAGCCAGGCGGGTCCGGGGGAGACCCAGTACTTC. Its translation is CASSQAGPGETQYF. The genes are TRBV4-2 and TRBJ2-5; maybe TRBD2 (5 bases). The CDR3 totals 14 residues. Germline V CDR1 and CDR2: LGHNA, YNFKEQ. Between the trimmed V and J ends, which lost 3 bases and 5 bases, there was a span of 13 bases.

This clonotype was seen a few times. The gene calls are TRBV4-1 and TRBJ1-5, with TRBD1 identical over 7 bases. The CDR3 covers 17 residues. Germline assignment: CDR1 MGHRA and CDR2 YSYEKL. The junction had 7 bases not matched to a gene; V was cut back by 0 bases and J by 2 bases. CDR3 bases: TGCGCCAGCAGCCAAGATGAGGGGGCGACGGGCAATCAGCCCCAGCATTTT. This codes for CASSQDEGATGNQPQHF.

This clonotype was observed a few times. CDR3 coding DNA: TGTGCCAGCAGTTTATATGGGGAGGGCAATGAGCAGTTCTTC. Its translation: CASSLYGEGNEQFF. The chain recombines TRBV27 with TRBJ2-1, with 7 bases identical to TRBD2. Germline-derived CDR1 and CDR2 are MNHEY and SMNVEV (reference sequence). V lost 1 base, J lost 6 bases, and 3 bases stayed unmatched. This CDR3 is built from 14 residues.

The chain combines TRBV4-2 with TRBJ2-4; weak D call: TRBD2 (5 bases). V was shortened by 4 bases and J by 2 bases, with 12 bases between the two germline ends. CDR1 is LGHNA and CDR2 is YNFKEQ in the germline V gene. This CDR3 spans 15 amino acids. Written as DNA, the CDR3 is TGTGCCAGCAGCCCGGCCGGGGAAACCAAAAACATTCAGTACTTC. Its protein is CASSPAGETKNIQYF.

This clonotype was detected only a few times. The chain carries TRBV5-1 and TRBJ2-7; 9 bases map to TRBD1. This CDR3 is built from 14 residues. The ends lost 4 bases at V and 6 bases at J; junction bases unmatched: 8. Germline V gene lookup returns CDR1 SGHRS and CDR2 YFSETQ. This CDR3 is CASSNRDRVSEQYF. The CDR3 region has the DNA TGCGCCAGCAGCAACCGGGACAGGGTATCCGAGCAGTACTTC. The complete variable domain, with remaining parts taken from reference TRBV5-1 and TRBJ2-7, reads KAGVTQTPRYLIKTRGQQVTLSCSPISGHRSVSWYQQTPGQGLQFLFEYFSETQRNKGNFPGRFSGRQFSNSRSEMNVSTLELGDSALYLCASSNRDRVSEQYFGPGTRLTVT.

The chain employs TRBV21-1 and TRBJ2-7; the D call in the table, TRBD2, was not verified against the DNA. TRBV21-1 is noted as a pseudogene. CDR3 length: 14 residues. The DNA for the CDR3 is TGTGCCAGCAGCAATACAGGGCCCCCCGACGAGCAGTACGTC. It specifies CASSNTGPPDEQYV.

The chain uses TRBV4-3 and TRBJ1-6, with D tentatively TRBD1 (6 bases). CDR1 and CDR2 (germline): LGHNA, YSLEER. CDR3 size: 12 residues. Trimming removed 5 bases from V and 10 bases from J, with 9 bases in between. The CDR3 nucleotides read TGCGCCAGCAGCGCAGGGGACTCACCCCTCCACTTT. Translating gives CASSAGDSPLHF.

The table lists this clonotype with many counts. The CDR3 nucleotides are TGCGCCAGCAGCTTGAACGGTTACAATGAGCAGTTCTTC. Protein sequence: CASSLNGYNEQFF. The chain uses TRBV5-1 and TRBJ2-1, with D uncertain. The CDR3 has 13 residues. In germline, CDR1 is SGHRS, CDR2 YFSETQ. With 1 base removed from V and 4 bases from J, the gap between germline ends came to 6 bases.

CDR3 nucleotides: TGCAGCGTTGAAACGGCTGAAGGCACTGAAGCTTTCTTT. Its translation: CSVETAEGTEAFF. V is TRBV29-1 and J is TRBJ1-1, with D hard to call. The CDR3 is 13 amino acids. CDR1 and CDR2 (germline): SQVTM, ANQGSEA. V was clipped by 2 bases and J by 4 bases, with 11 bases between them.

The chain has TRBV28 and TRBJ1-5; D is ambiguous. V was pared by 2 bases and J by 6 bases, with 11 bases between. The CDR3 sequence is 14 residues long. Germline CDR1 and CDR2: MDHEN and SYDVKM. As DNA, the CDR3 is TGTGCCAGCAGTTTAACCGAAGCAATTCAGCCCCAGCATTTT. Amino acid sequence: CASSLTEAIQPQHF.

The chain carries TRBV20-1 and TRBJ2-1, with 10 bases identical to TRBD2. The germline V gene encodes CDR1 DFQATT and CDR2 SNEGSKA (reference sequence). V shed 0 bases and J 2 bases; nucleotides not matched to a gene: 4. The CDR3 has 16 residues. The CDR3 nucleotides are TGCAGTGCTAGAGATCGACTAGCGGGCCCCTACAATGAGCAGTTCTTC. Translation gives CSARDRLAGPYNEQFF.

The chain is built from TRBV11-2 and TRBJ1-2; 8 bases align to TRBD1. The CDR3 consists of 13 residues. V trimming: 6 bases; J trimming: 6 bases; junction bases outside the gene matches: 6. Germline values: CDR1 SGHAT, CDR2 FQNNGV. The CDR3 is CASRGQGRNGYTF. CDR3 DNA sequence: TGTGCCAGCAGAGGACAGGGAAGGAATGGCTACACCTTC.

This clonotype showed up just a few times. CDR3 sequence reads: CATSQGADTQYF. CDR3 coding DNA: TGTGCCACATCACAGGGGGCAGATACGCAGTATTTT. This rearrangement joins TRBV19 to TRBJ2-3, with 8 bases that match TRBD1. The CDR3 totals 12 residues. Germline CDR1 reads LNHDA; CDR2 reads SQIVND (reference sequence). V was pared by 10 bases and J by 4 bases, with 4 bases of the junction left unmatched.

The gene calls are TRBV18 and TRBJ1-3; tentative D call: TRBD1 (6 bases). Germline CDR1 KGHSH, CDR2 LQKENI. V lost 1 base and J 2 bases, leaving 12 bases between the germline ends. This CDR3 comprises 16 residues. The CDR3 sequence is CASSPRQDRTGNTIYF. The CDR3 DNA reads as TGTGCCAGCTCACCACGCCAAGACAGGACTGGAAACACCATATATTTT.

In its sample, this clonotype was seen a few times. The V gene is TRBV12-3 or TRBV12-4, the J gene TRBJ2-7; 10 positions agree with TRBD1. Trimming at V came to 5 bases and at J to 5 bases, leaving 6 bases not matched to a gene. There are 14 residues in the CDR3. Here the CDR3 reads CASSPGQGSHEQYF. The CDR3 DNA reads TGTGCCAGCAGTCCGGGACAGGGGTCCCACGAGCAGTACTTC.

The CDR3: CASSGTGYPGTDTQYF. In DNA, the CDR3 is TGTGCCAGCAGCGGGACTGGTTACCCCGGGACAGATACGCAGTATTTT. The chain couples TRBV9 to TRBJ2-3, with a weak D call TRBD2 (5 bases). The CDR3 has 16 residues. CDR1 SGDLS and CDR2 YYNGEE come from the germline V gene. The V gene lost 3 bases and the J gene lost 3 bases, with 17 bases spanning the gap.

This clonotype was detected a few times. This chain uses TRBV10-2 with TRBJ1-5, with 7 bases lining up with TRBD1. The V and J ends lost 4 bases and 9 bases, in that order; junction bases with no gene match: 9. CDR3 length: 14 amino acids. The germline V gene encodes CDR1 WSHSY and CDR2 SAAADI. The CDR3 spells CASSASDRYRPQHF. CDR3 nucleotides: TGCGCCAGCAGTGCGTCGGACAGGTACCGGCCCCAGCATTTT.

CDR3 nucleotides: TGTGCCAGCAGCGCAAGACAGGACCCTGGGCCCCAGCATTTT. Encoded protein: CASSARQDPGPQHF. V gene TRBV27 combines with J gene TRBJ1-5, with D tentatively TRBD1 (6 bases). CDR3 length equals 14 residues. Germline assignment: CDR1 MNHEY and CDR2 SMNVEV (reference sequence). V gave up 6 bases and J gave up 9 bases, with 18 bases separating them.

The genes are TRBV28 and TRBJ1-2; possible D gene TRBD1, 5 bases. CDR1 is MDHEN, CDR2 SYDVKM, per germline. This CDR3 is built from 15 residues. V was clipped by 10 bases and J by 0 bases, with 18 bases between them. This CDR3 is CATPGEGPANYGYTF. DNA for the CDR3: TGTGCCACCCCAGGAGAGGGGCCCGCTAACTATGGCTACACCTTC.

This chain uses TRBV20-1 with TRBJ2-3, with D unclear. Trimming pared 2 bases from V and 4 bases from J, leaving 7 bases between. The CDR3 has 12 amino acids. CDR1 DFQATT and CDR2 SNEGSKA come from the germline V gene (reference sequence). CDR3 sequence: CSARRPADTQYF. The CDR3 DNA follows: TGCAGTGCTAGAAGGCCCGCAGATACGCAGTATTTT.

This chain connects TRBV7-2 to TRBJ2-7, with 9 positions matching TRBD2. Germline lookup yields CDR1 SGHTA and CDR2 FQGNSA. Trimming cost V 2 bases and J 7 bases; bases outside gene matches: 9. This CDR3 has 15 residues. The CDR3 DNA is TGTGCCAGCAGCTTATATCTTGCGGGAGGGAGAGAGCAGTACTTC. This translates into CASSLYLAGGREQYF.